These 15 T cell receptor beta chains came from one sample sequenced in a study of blood T cell repertoires in COVID-19. Profiled with immunoSEQ multiplex PCR; TCRdb holds only in-frame clones, not every one. Of about 260,000 clones listed, roughly 90% were seen once; the top ten hold around 0.7%. The sequenced material came from peripheral blood. Receptors were obtained from a human donor in a cohort sampled during active COVID-19.

The gene calls are TRBV7-9 and TRBJ1-1, with a weak D call TRBD1 (6 bases). Germline V gene data show CDR1 as SEHNR and CDR2 as FQNEAQ (reference sequence). The CDR3 length is 16 residues. The ends were cut back, 5 bases at V and 5 bases at J, with 21 bases in the middle. This CDR3 is CASSPPSVAGETEAFF. In nucleotides, the CDR3 is TGTGCCAGCAGCCCCCCCTCAGTGGCAGGGGAAACTGAAGCTTTCTTT.

The chain has TRBV19 and TRBJ1-3; D is undetermined. The CDR3 covers 15 residues. V gave up 10 bases and J gave up 7 bases, with 23 bases separating them. Germline CDR1 is LNHDA and CDR2 is SQIVND (reference sequence). The CDR3 DNA reads TGTGCCACCTCCTCCCCCGCAGGCCTTTGGAACACCATATATTTT. Protein product: CATSSPAGLWNTIYF.

This rearrangement joins TRBV3-1 (or the pseudogene TRBV3-2) to TRBJ2-7; no clear D. Trimming removed 0 bases at V and 3 bases at J, with 12 bases between. Germline V CDR1 and CDR2: LGHDT, YNNKEL (reference sequence). The length of the CDR3 is 15 residues. The CDR3 nucleotides are TGTGCCAGCAGCCAAGACCTTGCGGTCCTCTACGAGCAGTACTTC. Protein sequence: CASSQDLAVLYEQYF.

CDR3 loop: CASSPGTGTAHEQFF. The CDR3 DNA reads TGCGCCAGCAGCCCCGGGACAGGAACGGCCCATGAGCAGTTCTTC. The gene calls are TRBV4-3 and TRBJ2-1; 8 nucleotides match TRBD1. Germline assignment: CDR1 LGHNA and CDR2 YSLEER. V trimming: 4 bases; J trimming: 8 bases; junction bases outside the gene matches: 10. The CDR3 length is 15 residues.

The genes are TRBV11-2 and TRBJ1-2, with 10 positions matching TRBD1. Germline-derived CDR1 and CDR2 are SGHAT and FQNNGV. With V trimmed by 4 bases and J by 7 bases, 12 bases remained unmatched. This CDR3 has 16 amino acids. The CDR3 loop is CASSSIRQGARSGYTF. The CDR3 coding sequence is TGTGCCAGCAGCTCCATCAGACAGGGGGCTAGGAGTGGCTACACCTTC.

The rearrangement links TRBV5-8 to TRBJ1-1; 9 bases map to TRBD1. V lost 4 bases and J lost 4; bases outside the gene matches: 8. From germline, CDR1 is SGHTS and CDR2 YDEGEE. The CDR3 covers 15 residues. The CDR3 DNA reads as TGTGCCAGCAGCCGGATACTGACAGGGGGCACTGAAGCTTTCTTT. Amino acid sequence: CASSRILTGGTEAFF. The whole variable domain, filled in from reference TRBV5-8 and TRBJ1-1, reads EAGVTQSPTHLIKTRGQQATLRCSPISGHTSVYWYQQALGLGLQFLLWYDEGEERNRGNFPPRFSGRQFPNYSSELNVNALELEDSALYLCASSRILTGGTEAFFGQGTRLTVV.

The chain is built from TRBV6-2 or TRBV6-3 and TRBJ1-5; 7 nucleotides agree with TRBD1. The CDR3 spans 15 residues. CDR1 and CDR2 from the germline V gene are MNHEY and SVGEGT. The junction had 4 bases not matched to a gene; V was cut back by 2 bases and J by 3 bases. The CDR3 loop is CASSYADRVNQPQHF. DNA for the CDR3: TGTGCCAGCAGTTACGCCGACAGGGTCAATCAGCCCCAGCATTTT.

V and J are TRBV5-1 and TRBJ2-2; a possible D gene is TRBD1 (6 bases). CDR1 is SGHRS and CDR2 is YFSETQ in the germline V gene. The length of the CDR3 is 15 residues. The germline V and J ends were trimmed by 2 bases and 3 bases, with 11 bases remaining between them. This CDR3 is CASSLRGRDTGELFF. CDR3 sequence (DNA): TGCGCCAGCAGCTTAAGGGGGAGAGACACCGGGGAGCTGTTTTTT.

The chain combines TRBV4-3 with TRBJ2-7, with a possible D match to TRBD2 (5 bases). CDR1 and CDR2 (germline): LGHNA, YSLEER. The CDR3 is 13 residues long. V was clipped by 3 bases and J by 0 bases, with 6 bases between them. CDR3 loop: CASSHDYSYEQYF. For the CDR3, the DNA is TGCGCCAGCAGCCACGACTACTCCTACGAGCAGTACTTC.

V and J are TRBV19 and TRBJ1-3; the D is unclear. Germline CDR1 is LNHDA and CDR2 is SQIVND (reference sequence). V lost 7 bases to trimming and J lost 4 bases, with 20 bases between them. The CDR3 sequence is 16 residues long. The CDR3 spells CASTLTGLRPGNTIYF. The CDR3 DNA reads as TGTGCCAGTACCCTGACTGGACTGAGACCGGGAAACACCATATATTTT.

The V gene is TRBV5-1, the J gene TRBJ2-3, with D maybe TRBD2 (6 bases). Germline V lookup: CDR1 SGHRS, CDR2 YFSETQ. This CDR3 contains 16 residues. The V gene lost 3 bases and the J gene lost 3 bases, with 17 bases spanning the gap. The CDR3 DNA is TGCGCCAGCAGCTCCCCAAGGAGGGGACGGACAGATACGCAGTATTTT. Its translation is CASSSPRRGRTDTQYF.

V usage is TRBV19 and J usage is TRBJ1-2; perhaps TRBD1 as D (5 bases). Germline assignment: CDR1 LNHDA and CDR2 SQIVND (reference sequence). The V end lost 6 bases, the J end lost 8 bases, and 22 bases lay between the germline ends. CDR3 length: 15 amino acids. CDR3 loop: CASSPYQGPQMGYTF. The DNA of the CDR3 is TGTGCCAGTAGCCCCTACCAGGGTCCCCAGATGGGCTACACCTTC.

V gene TRBV7-9 combines with J gene TRBJ2-3; 14 bases are a match to TRBD2. Germline trimming cut 3 bases from V and 2 bases from J; bases unmatched to any gene: 4. CDR1 and CDR2 from the germline V gene are SEHNR and FQNEAQ (reference sequence). The CDR3 contains 17 residues. CDR3 in amino acids: CASSLGLAGEDTDTQYF. CDR3 sequence (DNA): TGTGCCAGCAGCTTGGGACTAGCGGGAGAGGACACAGATACGCAGTATTTT.

The chain employs TRBV20-1 and TRBJ1-2; D call uncertain. There are 11 residues in the CDR3. V gave up 6 bases and J gave up 5 bases, with 10 bases separating them. Germline V gene lookup returns CDR1 DFQATT and CDR2 SNEGSKA (reference sequence). In nucleotides, the CDR3 is TGCAGTGCCCCAGTCGGGTATGGCTACACCTTC. Protein sequence: CSAPVGYGYTF.

The genes are TRBV6-6 and TRBJ1-5; no clear D gene. The germline V gene encodes CDR1 MNHNY and CDR2 SVGAGI (reference sequence). The CDR3 is 16 residues long. Trimming took 6 bases from V and 0 from J, leaving 15 bases between them. The CDR3 bases are TGTGCCAGCAGCCCGGGGAGCGTCTATAGCAATCAGCCCCAGCATTTT. It yields the protein CASSPGSVYSNQPQHF.